These 20 T cell receptor beta chains were sequenced from one sample in a study of blood T cells in healthy people across ages. Primers used in a second PCR of roughly 6 to 12 cycles were a sample-barcoded 5' primer and a J-beta primer mix. TCRdb re-called the 5' RACE reads with MiXCR, one entry per CDR3 protein. The sample carries approximately 850,000 distinct CDR3 sequences, around 42% recorded once. The sample was blood. Receptor source: a man aged 55 to 69 in good health.

This clonotype was observed a few times. CDR3 in amino acids: CATSTGGGQETQYF. Here the CDR3 DNA reads TGTGCCACCTCTACGGGGGGTGGGCAAGAGACCCAGTACTTC. The rearrangement joins TRBV5-6 to TRBJ2-5, with TRBD2 matching over 7 bases. The CDR3 has 14 residues. V shed 9 bases, J shed 2 bases, and the junction held 10 bases outside the gene matches. Looked up from germline, CDR1 is SGHDT and CDR2 is YYEEEE.

This chain uses TRBV7-2 with TRBJ2-3; 7 bases map to TRBD2. The CDR3 contains 15 residues. CDR1 and CDR2 (germline): SGHTA, FQGNSA. The junction had 9 bases not matched to a gene; V was cut back by 6 bases and J by 3 bases. The CDR3 DNA follows: TGTGCCAGCAGTCCCACTAGCGCGGAAACAGATACGCAGTATTTT. Translating it yields CASSPTSAETDTQYF.

This clonotype turned up a few times. The chain carries TRBV5-4 and TRBJ2-1; D possibly corresponds to TRBD2 (6 bases). Germline assignment: CDR1 SGHNT and CDR2 YYREEE (reference sequence). The CDR3 loop spans 16 amino acids. V dropped 1 base and J dropped 2 bases, with 13 bases sitting between them. CDR3 coding DNA: TGTGCCAGCAGCTTGTACCGGGGGAACCCCTACAATGAGCAGTTCTTC. Amino acid sequence: CASSLYRGNPYNEQFF.

This clonotype was seen more than once but under ten times. The chain combines TRBV4-3 with TRBJ1-2; TRBD1 agrees at 9 bases. Germline CDR1 and CDR2: LGHNA and YSLEER. The CDR3 totals 15 residues. V gave up 3 bases and J gave up 4 bases; unmatched junction bases: 6. The CDR3 protein is CASSQPGTGIYGYTF. CDR3 bases: TGCGCCAGCAGCCAGCCCGGGACAGGGATCTATGGCTACACCTTC.

Of note for this clonotype: Without the conserved terminal phenylalanine or tryptophan, this CDR3 likely stems from a read error. The chain uses TRBV12-3 or TRBV12-4 and TRBJ1-1; D is perhaps TRBD1 (6 bases). The CDR3 consists of 12 residues. V was shortened by 6 bases and J by 7 bases, with 12 bases between the two germline ends. In DNA form, the CDR3 reads TGTGCCAGCAGCCGGACAGAGTTTGAAGCTTTCTAT. As protein: CASSRTEFEAFY.

There are a few counts of this clonotype. The chain combines TRBV12-3 or TRBV12-4 with TRBJ2-1; a weak D match, TRBD1 (6 bases). Trimming shortened V by 3 bases and J by 6 bases, and 9 bases separated the two germline ends. The CDR3 covers 13 residues. The chain's CDR3 is CASSFTGSNEQFF. The CDR3 DNA reads as TGTGCCAGCAGTTTTACAGGGAGCAATGAGCAGTTCTTC.

This clonotype was recorded a few times. The rearrangement links TRBV30 to TRBJ2-5, with no clear D. V lost 1 base and J 4 bases, leaving 13 bases between the germline ends. Germline CDR1 and CDR2: GTSNPN and SVGIG (reference sequence). The CDR3 is 14 residues long. The CDR3 is CAWSASPRVETQYF. The CDR3 DNA reads TGTGCCTGGAGTGCCTCTCCTAGGGTAGAGACCCAGTACTTC.

This clonotype was observed at least ten times. A read error may explain this, as a much larger clone is one base away. The chain has TRBV11-2 and TRBJ2-7; D might be TRBD2 (5 bases). This CDR3 contains 13 residues. The V and J ends lost 5 bases and 1 base respectively, with 9 bases between them. Per germline, CDR1 SGHAT and CDR2 FQNNGV. The CDR3 coding sequence is TGTGCCAGCAGCGTAAGCGGATCCTACGAGCAGTACTTC. Translated, it gives CASSVSGSYEQYF.

V and J are TRBV12-3 or TRBV12-4 and TRBJ2-3; D unresolved. Trimming removed 2 bases from V and 13 bases from J, with 13 bases in between. The length of the CDR3 is 12 residues. The CDR3 DNA follows: TGTGCCAGCAGTTTATCTGCAGATGTGGAGTATTTT. Translation gives CASSLSADVEYF.

The chain couples TRBV4-3 to TRBJ2-7; D possibly uses TRBD1 or TRBD2 (6 bases each). The germline gives CDR1 LGHNA, CDR2 YSLEER. Trimming shortened V by 4 bases and J by 5 bases, and 12 bases separated the two germline ends. The CDR3 sequence is 13 residues long. The CDR3 is CASSRDRGDEQYF. The CDR3 coding sequence is TGCGCCAGCAGCCGAGATAGGGGGGACGAGCAGTACTTC.

This chain joins TRBV6-2 or TRBV6-3 and TRBJ2-1; weak D call: TRBD1 (6 bases). Trimming cost V 6 bases and J 0 bases, with 18 bases left between them. This CDR3 contains 17 residues. Germline CDR1 is MNHEY and CDR2 is SVGEGT. CDR3 region: CASRPLGGPSSYNEQFF. The CDR3 coding sequence is TGTGCCAGCAGACCTCTTGGGGGCCCCAGCTCCTACAATGAGCAGTTCTTC.

The rearrangement links TRBV7-8 to TRBJ2-1, with TRBD2 identical over 13 bases. The CDR3 is 19 residues long. The trim removed 1 base at V and 2 bases at J, leaving 8 bases unmatched. The germline CDR1 and CDR2 sequences are SGHVS and FQNEAQ. The CDR3 sequence: CASSLGTSGGALAYNEQFF. CDR3 DNA: TGTGCCAGCAGCTTAGGCACTAGCGGGGGGGCACTAGCCTACAATGAGCAGTTCTTC.

This clonotype appeared once. The chain links TRBV9 to TRBJ2-3; 8 bases agree with TRBD1. V dropped 4 bases and J dropped 8; count of bases not matched to a gene: 12. Germline CDR1 and CDR2: SGDLS and YYNGEE. The length of the CDR3 is 15 residues. CDR3 region: CASSQGLPGGGTQYF. In nucleotides, the CDR3 is TGTGCCAGCAGCCAGGGACTCCCAGGGGGCGGTACGCAGTATTTT.

The chain is built from TRBV29-1 and TRBJ1-5, with TRBD1 as a possible D gene (6 bases). Germline lookup yields CDR1 SQVTM and CDR2 ANQGSEA. Trimming pared 8 bases from V and 7 bases from J, leaving 18 bases between. The CDR3 is 13 amino acids. Written as DNA, the CDR3 is TGCAGCTATAGCCAGGGGAATAAGCAGCCCCAGCATTTT. Translating gives CSYSQGNKQPQHF.

This clonotype was counted only a few times. The V gene is TRBV12-3 or TRBV12-4, the J gene TRBJ2-1; D might be TRBD1 (5 bases). The V end lost 1 base, the J end lost 7 bases, and 14 bases lay between the germline ends. The CDR3 is 15 residues long. CDR3 sequence (DNA): TGTGCCAGCAGTTTAGTGACAGATTTGGGAAATGAGCAGTTCTTC. It is translated as CASSLVTDLGNEQFF.

V gene TRBV6-2 or TRBV6-3 combines with J gene TRBJ2-1; 8 bases match TRBD2. The CDR3 consists of 15 residues. Germline lookup yields CDR1 MNHEY and CDR2 SVGEGT. J lost 9 bases, V lost 7 bases, and 14 bases had no gene match. Here the CDR3 reads CASNHDVRGGGEQFF. CDR3 DNA sequence: TGTGCCAGCAACCACGATGTCCGGGGGGGCGGTGAGCAGTTCTTC.

This clonotype was counted between two and nine times. The chain uses TRBV20-1 and TRBJ2-7; 10 nucleotides line up with TRBD2. V was pared by 5 bases and J by 0 bases, with 4 bases of the junction left unmatched. This CDR3 is built from 14 residues. In germline, CDR1 is DFQATT, CDR2 SNEGSKA (reference sequence). The CDR3 region has the DNA TGCAGTGCTTTCCGGACTAGCGGCTCCTACGAGCAGTACTTC. Protein: CSAFRTSGSYEQYF.

The V and J genes are TRBV12-3 or TRBV12-4 and TRBJ1-2; D is possibly TRBD1 (6 bases). V was pared by 1 base and J by 7 bases, with 22 bases between. CDR3 size: 17 residues. The CDR3: CASSLGRRTDHRRGYTF. The CDR3, as DNA: TGTGCCAGCAGTTTAGGGCGGAGGACAGACCACCGTCGTGGCTACACCTTC.

The chain joins TRBV10-3 to TRBJ1-5, with D perhaps TRBD1 (5 bases). The CDR3 length is 15 residues. Trimming removed 4 bases from V and 5 bases from J, with 15 bases in between. Germline V lookup: CDR1 ENHRY, CDR2 SYGVKD. This chain's CDR3 is CAISAGGGRDQPQHF. CDR3 in DNA: TGTGCCATCAGTGCTGGCGGGGGTCGGGATCAGCCCCAGCATTTT.

The chain carries TRBV7-2 and TRBJ2-1; D gene ambiguous. Germline V lookup: CDR1 SGHTA, CDR2 FQGNSA. The CDR3 is 13 amino acids. V was trimmed by 3 bases and J by 8 bases, leaving 11 bases between them. CDR3 DNA: TGTGCCAGCAGCTTTAGCCCGAGCCATGAGCAGTTCTTC. It codes for CASSFSPSHEQFF.